The 8 T cell receptor beta chains below come from one sample, sequenced in a study of T cells of healthy individuals. MiXCR, run by TCRdb on the 5' RACE reads, gives a single entry per CDR3 protein. The table records tens of thousands of distinct CDR3 sequences, around 15% of them present only once. Every receptor here comes from a human donor in good health.

This clonotype was counted a few times. This chain links TRBV18 with TRBJ2-2; TRBD1 might be the D (6 bases). CDR1 is KGHSH, CDR2 LQKENI, per germline. V dropped 1 base and J dropped 0 bases, with 6 bases sitting between them. The CDR3 length is 15 residues. The CDR3 is CASSPRQANTGELFF. The CDR3 DNA is TGTGCCAGCTCACCACGACAGGCGAACACCGGGGAGCTGTTTTTT.

This chain connects TRBV6-5 to TRBJ2-2; TRBD2 matches at 7 bases. The CDR3 contains 13 residues. After removal of 8 bases from V and 6 bases from J, the junction contained 6 bases not matched to a gene. The V gene's germline CDR1 is MNHEY and CDR2 SVGAGI. CDR3 loop: CASGRERAGELFF. The CDR3 nucleotides read TGTGCCAGCGGGCGGGAGAGGGCCGGGGAGCTGTTTTTT.

The rearrangement uses TRBV5-6 and TRBJ2-3; D is uncertain. The CDR3 is 12 residues long. V shed 3 bases and J shed 6 bases, with 8 bases lying between them. The germline V gene encodes CDR1 SGHDT and CDR2 YYEEEE. CDR3 nucleotide sequence: TGTGCCAGCAGCTATGCGGTGGATACGCAGTATTTT. Protein sequence: CASSYAVDTQYF.

This clonotype was detected ten times or more. The chain recombines TRBV7-9 with TRBJ2-3, with D hard to call. Trimming pared 5 bases from V and 0 bases from J, leaving 9 bases between. The CDR3 spans 14 residues. Looked up from germline, CDR1 is SEHNR and CDR2 is FQNEAQ (reference sequence). In DNA form, the CDR3 reads TGTGCCAGCAGCCCCAAATACAGCACAGATACGCAGTATTTT. Its translation is CASSPKYSTDTQYF.

This clonotype was found many times. The gene calls are TRBV7-9 and TRBJ1-6, with no clear D. The V gene lost 3 bases and the J gene lost 12 bases, with 9 bases spanning the gap. Germline CDR1 reads SEHNR; CDR2 reads FQNEAQ (reference sequence). This CDR3 comprises 12 residues. CDR3: CASSFKSRPLHF. CDR3 nucleotide sequence: TGTGCCAGCAGCTTTAAGTCCCGACCCCTCCACTTT.

This clonotype has just a few counts. This sequence joins TRBV2 and TRBJ2-3; D is ambiguous. Per the germline V gene, CDR1 is SNHLY and CDR2 is FYNNEI. The CDR3 totals 11 residues. V was shortened by 8 bases and J by 6 bases, with 9 bases between the two germline ends. Here the CDR3 DNA reads TGTGCCAGCGCTTTCCTCGATACGCAGTATTTT. It encodes CASAFLDTQYF.

As for this clonotype: The limits of the CDR3 on the DNA are not certain, so only TCRdb's listed CDR3 is given. The chain couples TRBV7-9 to TRBJ2-1; the table's D call, TRBD2, has no DNA check behind it. The CDR3 comprises 21 residues, both ends counted. Per the germline V gene, CDR1 is SEHNR and CDR2 is FQNEAQ (reference sequence). The CDR3 reads CASSFYICSARDGLAGTQQFF.

This chain connects TRBV6-5 to TRBJ1-2, with D unclear. Trimming removed 5 bases from V and 4 bases from J, with 14 bases in between. The CDR3 loop spans 14 amino acids. CDR1 is MNHEY and CDR2 is SVGAGI in the germline V gene. This CDR3 reads CASSSRSIGYGYTF. The DNA for the CDR3 is TGTGCCAGCAGTAGCCGGAGCATCGGCTATGGCTACACCTTC.